This T cell receptor beta chain was recorded in a study of T cell changes during pregnancy in multiple sclerosis. TCRdb's copy holds only in-frame clones and misses some; the assay was immunoSEQ multiplex PCR. In the table there are about 80,000 clones, about 91% of which are singletons. The CDR3 totals 17 residues. From germline, CDR1 is SNHLY and CDR2 FYNNEI. Unmatched junction bases numbered 11, after V lost 3 bases and J lost 3 bases. The sample here was peripheral blood, taken before pregnancy. The chain couples TRBV2 to TRBJ1-1; 9 nucleotides align to TRBD1. This receptor was taken from a female donor with multiple sclerosis, enrolled in a pregnancy study. CDR3 nucleotides: TGTGCCAGCAGTGATGGGGGGAAACAGGGGGCGGACACTGAAGCTTTCTTT. Encoded protein: CASSDGGKQGADTEAFF.